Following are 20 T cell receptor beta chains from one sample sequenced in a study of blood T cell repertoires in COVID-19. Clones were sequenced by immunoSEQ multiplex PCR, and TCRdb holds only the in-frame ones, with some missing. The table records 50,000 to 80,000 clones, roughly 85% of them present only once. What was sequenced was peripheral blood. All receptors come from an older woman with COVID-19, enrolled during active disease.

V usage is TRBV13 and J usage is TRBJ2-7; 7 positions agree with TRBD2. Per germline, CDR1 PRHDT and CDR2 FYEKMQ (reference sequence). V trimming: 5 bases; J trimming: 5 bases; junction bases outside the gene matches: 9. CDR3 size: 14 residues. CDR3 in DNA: TGTGCCAGCAGCCCCCGGGGAGGGGCAAACGAGCAGTACTTC. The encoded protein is CASSPRGGANEQYF.

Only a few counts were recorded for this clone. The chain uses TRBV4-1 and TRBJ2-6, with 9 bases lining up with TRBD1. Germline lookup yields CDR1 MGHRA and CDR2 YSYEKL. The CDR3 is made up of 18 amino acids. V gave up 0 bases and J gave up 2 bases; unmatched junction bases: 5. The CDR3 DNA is TGCGCCAGCAGCCAAGACGACGGGACAGGGACTGGGGCCAACGTCCTGACTTTC. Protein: CASSQDDGTGTGANVLTF.

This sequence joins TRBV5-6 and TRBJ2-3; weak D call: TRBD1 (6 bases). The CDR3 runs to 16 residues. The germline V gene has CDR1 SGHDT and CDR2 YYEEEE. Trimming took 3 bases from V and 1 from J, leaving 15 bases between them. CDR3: CASSWDTKGGTDTQYF. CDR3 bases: TGTGCCAGCAGCTGGGACACCAAGGGAGGCACAGATACGCAGTATTTT.

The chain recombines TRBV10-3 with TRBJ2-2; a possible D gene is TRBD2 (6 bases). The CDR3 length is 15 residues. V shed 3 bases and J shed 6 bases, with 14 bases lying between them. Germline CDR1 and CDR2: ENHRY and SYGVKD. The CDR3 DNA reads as TGTGCCATCAGTGACCTGGGGGGATTGGCCGGGGAGCTGTTTTTT. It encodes CAISDLGGLAGELFF.

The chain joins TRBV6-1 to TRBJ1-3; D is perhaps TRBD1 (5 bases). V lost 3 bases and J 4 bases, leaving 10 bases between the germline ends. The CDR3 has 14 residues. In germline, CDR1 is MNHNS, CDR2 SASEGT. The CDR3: CASSEGGYGNTIYF. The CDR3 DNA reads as TGTGCCAGCAGTGAGGGGGGGTACGGAAACACCATATATTTT.

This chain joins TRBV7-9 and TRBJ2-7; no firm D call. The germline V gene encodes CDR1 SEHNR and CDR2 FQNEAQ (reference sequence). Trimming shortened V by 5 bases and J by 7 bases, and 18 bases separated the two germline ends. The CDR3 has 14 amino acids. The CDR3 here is CASSRDATYGEQYF. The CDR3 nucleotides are TGTGCCAGCAGCCGCGACGCTACTTACGGGGAGCAGTACTTC.

In DNA form, the CDR3 reads TGTGCCAGCAGCCCTAAAGACAGGGAGGATGGCTACACCTTC. Translated: CASSPKDREDGYTF. The gene calls are TRBV7-9 and TRBJ1-2, with 7 bases matching TRBD1. V lost 5 bases and J lost 6; bases outside the gene matches: 9. The CDR3 length is 14 residues. Germline V gene lookup returns CDR1 SEHNR and CDR2 FQNEAQ (reference sequence).

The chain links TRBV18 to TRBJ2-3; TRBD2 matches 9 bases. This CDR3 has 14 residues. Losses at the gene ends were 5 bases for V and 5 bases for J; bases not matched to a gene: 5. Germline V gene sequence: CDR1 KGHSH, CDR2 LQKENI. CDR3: CASSTLAGVDTQYF. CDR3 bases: TGTGCCAGCTCAACTTTAGCGGGAGTAGATACGCAGTATTTT.

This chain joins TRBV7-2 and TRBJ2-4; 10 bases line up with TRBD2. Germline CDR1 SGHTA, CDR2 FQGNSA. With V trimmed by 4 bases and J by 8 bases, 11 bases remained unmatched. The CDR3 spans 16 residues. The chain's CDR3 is CASSSETSGPRYIQYF. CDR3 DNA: TGTGCCAGCAGCTCGGAGACTAGCGGGCCCCGGTACATTCAGTACTTC.

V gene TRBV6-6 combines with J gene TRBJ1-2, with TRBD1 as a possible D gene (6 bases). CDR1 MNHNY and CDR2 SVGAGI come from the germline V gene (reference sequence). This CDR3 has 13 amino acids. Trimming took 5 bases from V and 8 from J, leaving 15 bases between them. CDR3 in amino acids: CASSPGTSTGYTF. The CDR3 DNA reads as TGTGCCAGCAGTCCCGGGACATCAACGGGCTACACCTTC.

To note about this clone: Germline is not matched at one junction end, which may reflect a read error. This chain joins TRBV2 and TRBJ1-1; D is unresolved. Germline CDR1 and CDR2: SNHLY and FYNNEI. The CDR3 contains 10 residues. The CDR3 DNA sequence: TGTGCCAGCAGTGAAGCGCGGGCAGTGTTT. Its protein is CASSEARAVF.

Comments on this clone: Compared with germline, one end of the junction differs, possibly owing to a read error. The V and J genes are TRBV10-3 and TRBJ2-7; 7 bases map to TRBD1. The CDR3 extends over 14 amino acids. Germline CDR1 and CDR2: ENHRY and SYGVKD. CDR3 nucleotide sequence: TGTGCCATCAGAGAATACCGGGACAGCCTATTGATGGACTTC. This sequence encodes CAIREYRDSLLMDF.

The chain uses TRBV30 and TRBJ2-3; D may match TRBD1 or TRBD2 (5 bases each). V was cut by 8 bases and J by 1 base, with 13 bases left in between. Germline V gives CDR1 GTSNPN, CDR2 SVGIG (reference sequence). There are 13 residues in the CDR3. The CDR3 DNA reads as TGTGCCCGGGACGCGGGCGGCACAGATACGCAGTATTTT. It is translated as CARDAGGTDTQYF. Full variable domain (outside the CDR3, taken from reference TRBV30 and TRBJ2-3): SQTIHQWPATLVQPVGSPLSLECTVEGTSNPNLYWYRQAAGRGLQLLFYSVGIGQISSEVPQNLSASRPQDRQFILSSKKLLLSDSGFYLCARDAGGTDTQYFGPGTRLTVL.

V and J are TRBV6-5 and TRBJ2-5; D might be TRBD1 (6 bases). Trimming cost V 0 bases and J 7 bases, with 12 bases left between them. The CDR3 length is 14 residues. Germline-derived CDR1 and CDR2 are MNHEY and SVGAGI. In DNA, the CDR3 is TGTGCCAGCAGTTACTCGGCAGTAGGGGGGACCCAGTACTTC. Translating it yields CASSYSAVGGTQYF.

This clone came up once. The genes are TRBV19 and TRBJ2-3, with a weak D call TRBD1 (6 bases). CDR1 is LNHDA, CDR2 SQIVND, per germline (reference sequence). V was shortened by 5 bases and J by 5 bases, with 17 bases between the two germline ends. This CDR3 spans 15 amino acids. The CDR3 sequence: CASSAAGALGDTQYF. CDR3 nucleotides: TGTGCCAGTAGTGCGGCAGGGGCTCTGGGAGATACGCAGTATTTT.

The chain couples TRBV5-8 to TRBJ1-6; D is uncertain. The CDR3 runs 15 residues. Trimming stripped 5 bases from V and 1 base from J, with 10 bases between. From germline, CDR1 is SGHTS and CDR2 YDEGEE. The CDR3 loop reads CASSSRGSYNSPLHF. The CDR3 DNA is TGTGCCAGCAGTTCGCGAGGGTCCTATAATTCACCCCTCCACTTT. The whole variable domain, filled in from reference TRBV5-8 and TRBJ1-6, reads EAGVTQSPTHLIKTRGQQATLRCSPISGHTSVYWYQQALGLGLQFLLWYDEGEERNRGNFPPRFSGRQFPNYSSELNVNALELEDSALYLCASSSRGSYNSPLHFGNGTRLTVT.

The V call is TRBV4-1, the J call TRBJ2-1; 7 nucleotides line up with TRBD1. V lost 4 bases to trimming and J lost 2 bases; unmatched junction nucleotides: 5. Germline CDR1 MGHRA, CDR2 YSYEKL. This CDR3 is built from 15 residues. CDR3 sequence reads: CASSPRGLTYNEQFF. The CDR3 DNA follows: TGCGCCAGCAGCCCCAGGGGGTTGACCTACAATGAGCAGTTCTTC.

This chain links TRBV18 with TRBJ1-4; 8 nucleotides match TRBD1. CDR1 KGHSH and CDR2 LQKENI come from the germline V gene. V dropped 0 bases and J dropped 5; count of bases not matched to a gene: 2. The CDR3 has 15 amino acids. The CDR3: CASSPPPGGNEKLFF. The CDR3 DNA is TGTGCCAGCTCACCACCCCCAGGGGGCAATGAAAAACTGTTTTTT. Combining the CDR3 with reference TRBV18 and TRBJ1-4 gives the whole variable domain NAGVMQNPRHLVRRRGQEARLRCSPMKGHSHVYWYRQLPEEGLKFMVYLQKENIIDESGMPKERFSAEFPKEGPSILRIQQVVRGDSAAYFCASSPPPGGNEKLFFGSGTQLSVL.

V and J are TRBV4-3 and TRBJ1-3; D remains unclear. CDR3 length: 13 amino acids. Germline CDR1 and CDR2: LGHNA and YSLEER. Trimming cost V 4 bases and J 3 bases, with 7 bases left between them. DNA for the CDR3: TGCGCCAGCAGCCCCTCGGTTGGAAACACCATATATTTT. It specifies CASSPSVGNTIYF.

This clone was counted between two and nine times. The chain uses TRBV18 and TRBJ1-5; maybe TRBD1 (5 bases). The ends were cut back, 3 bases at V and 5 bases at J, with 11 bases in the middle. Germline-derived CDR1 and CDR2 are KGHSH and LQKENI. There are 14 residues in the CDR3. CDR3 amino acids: CASSPGGDYQPQHF. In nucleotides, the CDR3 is TGTGCCAGCTCACCGGGGGGGGACTATCAGCCCCAGCATTTT.